This T cell receptor beta chain was sequenced in a study of chemoradiotherapy in HPV16-positive cancers. Overall study results and limits: Candidate HPV-specific clones and E7-related TCR motifs grew in tumor during treatment. Better recurrence-free survival went with HPV-responsive T-cell expansion in HPV16-positive patients.

There are 13 residues in the CDR3. Trimming removed 0 bases at V and 6 bases at J, with 6 bases between. Germline loops: CDR1 LNHDA, CDR2 SQIVND (reference sequence). Generated by immunoSEQ multiplex PCR, the TCRdb table keeps only in-frame clones and is missing some. The data hold around 5,800 clones, with around 87% observed a single time. This clone was picked up a small number of times. The antigen is not known. J is TRBJ2-1 and V is TRBV19, with D hard to call. Sequenced material: tumor tissue, taken from a patient who underwent chemoradiotherapy. This clonotype originated in a human donor with HPV-associated anogenital cancer. The CDR3 region is CASSIDDGNEQFF. The CDR3 bases are TGTGCCAGTAGTATAGACGATGGCAATGAGCAGTTCTTC.